The T cell receptor beta chain described here comes from a study of blood T cell repertoires in COVID-19. The germline V and J ends were trimmed by 4 bases and 2 bases, with 18 bases remaining between them. Per germline, CDR1 KGHSH and CDR2 LQKENI. The CDR3 is 16 amino acids. In the authors' methods: From reference gene primer amplification, estimates of nucleated cell counts were derived. Method: immunoSEQ multiplex PCR; TCRdb's copy keeps in-frame clones and lacks some. The DNA gave D and trimming, while V, J and clone size come from that table. The table shows fewer than 350,000 clones, with around 86% occurring only once. Cohorts were assigned according to the clinical history that participants reported.

This TCR derives from a man aged 55-75 years who had recovered from COVID-19. Material: PBMCs or T cells enriched from blood (not recorded which). The chain recombines TRBV18 with TRBJ2-7; no definite D call. The CDR3 coding sequence is TGTGCCAGCTCACGCAAAATCGGTACCCCACCCTACGAGCAGTACTTC. Its protein product is CASSRKIGTPPYEQYF.